This is a list of T cell receptor beta chains from one sample in a study of OX40 agonist ivuxolimab in advanced cancers. Profiling relied on immunoSEQ multiplex PCR, and the TCRdb table lists in-frame clones only, not all of them. This table holds tens of thousands of clones, about nine tenths found once. Sequences were derived from CD4+ or CD8+ T cells sorted from blood, sampled in a trial of the OX40 agonist ivuxolimab. The receptors originated from an adult with an advanced solid tumor such as melanoma, head and neck, liver or kidney cancer. Each CDR3 is given with its conserved first and last residue. The order of the fields is V gene, clone size, J gene, D gene, CDR3 DNA, CDR3 protein. A D gene is named only where the DNA matches it firmly. The listing skips clone size in some rows; elsewhere it reads once, few, many or a size class.

TRBV6-6	NA	TRBJ1-1	NA	TGTGCCAGCAGTCTCAGGGGTAACACTGAAGCTTTCTTT	CASSLRGNTEAFF
TRBV11-3	NA	TRBJ2-2	NA	TGTGCCAGCAGCTTAGATGGGGAGACTGCGAACACCGGGGAGCTGTTTTTT	CASSLDGETANTGELFF
TRBV19	NA	TRBJ1-2	NA	TGTGCCAGTAACCTCAAGGGCGCTGGCTACACCTTC	CASNLKGAGYTF
TRBV19	NA	TRBJ2-5	TRBD1	TGTGCCAGTAGCCTTCCACAGGGGGTACAAGAGACCCAGTACTTC	CASSLPQGVQETQYF
TRBV5-1	NA	TRBJ2-2	TRBD2	TGCGCCAGCAGCTTGACTAGCGGACTGACCGGGGAGCTGTTTTTT	CASSLTSGLTGELFF
TRBV6-6	NA	TRBJ2-7	NA	TGTGCCAGCAGTTACAGAGGGGGTTCCTACGAGCAGTACTTC	CASSYRGGSYEQYF
TRBV5-1	NA	TRBJ2-2	NA	TGCGCCAGCAGCTTGAGGGGGTCGGGGGAGCTGTTTTTT	CASSLRGSGELFF
TRBV6-6	NA	TRBJ1-6	NA	TGTGCCAGCAGTTACGGGTCGGGGGCACCCCTCCACTTT	CASSYGSGAPLHF
TRBV19	NA	TRBJ2-2	TRBD1	TGTGCCAGTAGTATAGCGGACAGGGGAGCCGGGGAGCTGTTTTTT	CASSIADRGAGELFF
TRBV13	NA	TRBJ2-5	TRBD2	TGTGCCAGCAGCATCGGGACTAGCTTGGGGACCCAGTACTTC	CASSIGTSLGTQYF
TRBV6-1	NA	TRBJ1-2	NA	TGTGCCAGCAGTGAATTGGACTATGGCTACACCTTC	CASSELDYGYTF
TRBV19	NA	TRBJ1-2	TRBD1	TGTGCCAGTAGTCCTGCGGACAGGGAGGATGGCTACACCTTC	CASSPADREDGYTF
TRBV7-8	NA	TRBJ2-1	NA	TGTGCCAGCAGCTTAGACTCGCTGGAGTCAACCTATTCCTACAATGAGCAGTTCTTC	CASSLDSLESTYSYNEQFF
TRBV7-9	few	TRBJ2-7	TRBD1	TGTGCCAGCAGCGGGACAGCGTCTATCTACGAGCAGTACTTC	CASSGTASIYEQYF
TRBV27	few	TRBJ2-7	NA	TGTGCCAGCAGTTTGGAGGGGACATACGAGCAGTACTTC	CASSLEGTYEQYF
TRBV21-1	NA	TRBJ2-7	NA	TGTGCCAGGACCCCGGGACTAGCGGCGGCCTACGAGCAGTACTTC	CARTPGLAAAYEQYF
TRBV11-1	once	TRBJ2-3	TRBD1	TGTGCCAGCAGCTTACCCCGGGACAGGGATACAGATACGCAGTATTTT	CASSLPRDRDTDTQYF
TRBV2	NA	TRBJ1-3	TRBD1	TGTGCCAGCACCTATCGACAGGGTGGAAACACCATATATTTT	CASTYRQGGNTIYF
TRBV28	NA	TRBJ2-6	TRBD2	TGTGCCAGCACTCTGAGGGGACTAGCGGCCTCTGGGGCCAACGTCCTGACTTTC	CASTLRGLAASGANVLTF
TRBV11-3	NA	TRBJ2-1	TRBD2	TGTGCCAGCAGCTTATTCGGGAGGAATGAGCAGTTCTTC	CASSLFGRNEQFF
TRBV15	NA	TRBJ2-3	NA	TGTGCCACCAGCAGAGATCGGGGAGATACGCAGTATTTT	CATSRDRGDTQYF
TRBV7-3	NA	TRBJ2-5	NA	TGTGCCAGCAGCTTAACTTGGAAAGAGACCCAGTACTTC	CASSLTWKETQYF
TRBV2	few	TRBJ1-2	NA	TGTGCCAGCAGGCAGAGAGTCTATGGCTACACCTTC	CASRQRVYGYTF